The 12 T cell receptor beta chains presented below share a single source sample, sequenced in a study of T cell responses to AZD1222 COVID-19 vaccine. The assay was immunoSEQ multiplex PCR, and TCRdb's table has in-frame clones only and misses some. In the table there are approximately 180,000 clones, over 80% of which are singletons. Sequencing used peripheral blood, obtained on day 0 of AZD1222 vaccination. These receptors all stem from an adult in good health.

This chain links TRBV9 with TRBJ1-1; TRBD1 matches 8 bases. Trimming at V came to 3 bases and at J to 4 bases, leaving 5 bases not matched to a gene. Per the germline V gene, CDR1 is SGDLS and CDR2 is YYNGEE. The CDR3 totals 14 residues. The CDR3 sequence is CASSAGGDGTEAFF. The DNA of the CDR3 is TGTGCCAGCAGCGCAGGGGGCGACGGCACTGAAGCTTTCTTT.

This chain connects TRBV4-1 to TRBJ1-5, with 7 nucleotides matching TRBD1. Germline V lookup: CDR1 MGHRA, CDR2 YSYEKL. V dropped 1 base and J dropped 7; count of bases not matched to a gene: 4. This CDR3 region has 14 residues. The CDR3 protein is CASSQGQGAQPQHF. The CDR3 coding sequence is TGCGCCAGCAGCCAAGGACAGGGAGCCCAGCCCCAGCATTTT.

The chain combines TRBV12-3 or TRBV12-4 with TRBJ1-2; TRBD1 matches at 7 bases. The V gene end was trimmed by 6 bases and the J gene end by 8 bases; junction bases not matched to a gene: 9. The CDR3 length is 13 residues. CDR3 in DNA: TGTGCCAGCAGCCTCGACAGGGCGCACGGCTACACCTTC. Translation gives CASSLDRAHGYTF.

V is TRBV25-1 and J is TRBJ1-4; D is perhaps TRBD1 (5 bases). The CDR3 has 13 residues. The V gene's germline CDR1 is MGHDK and CDR2 SYGVNS. V lost 8 bases and J 5 bases, leaving 12 bases between the germline ends. CDR3: CASPNRGNEKLFF. As DNA, the CDR3 is TGTGCCAGCCCCAACCGGGGGAATGAAAAACTGTTTTTT. The complete variable domain, with remaining parts taken from reference TRBV25-1 and TRBJ1-4, reads EADIYQTPRYLVIGTGKKITLECSQTMGHDKMYWYQQDPGMELHLIHYSYGVNSTEKGDLSSESTVSRIRTEHFPLTLESARPSHTSQYLCASPNRGNEKLFFGSGTQLSVL.

This clone appeared once. The rearrangement uses TRBV7-2 and TRBJ2-2; D might be TRBD2 (5 bases). Deletions cut 4 bases from V and 7 bases from J, with 13 bases between. The V gene's germline CDR1 is SGHTA and CDR2 FQGNSA. This CDR3 region has 14 residues. The chain's CDR3 is CASSSGVWNGELFF. The CDR3 DNA reads as TGTGCCAGCAGCTCCGGGGTCTGGAACGGGGAGCTGTTTTTT.

V and J are TRBV28 and TRBJ1-6; 7 bases fit TRBD1. Germline V gives CDR1 MDHEN, CDR2 SYDVKM. The CDR3 is made up of 18 amino acids. Unmatched junction bases numbered 11, after V lost 5 bases and J lost 1 base. CDR3 nucleotide sequence: TGTGCCAGCAGTCACCTATCCGCAGGGGGGTCCTATAATTCACCCCTCCACTTT. It specifies CASSHLSAGGSYNSPLHF. The entire variable domain, with the rest obtained from reference TRBV28 and TRBJ1-6, is as follows: DVKVTQSSRYLVKRTGEKVFLECVQDMDHENMFWYRQDPGLGLRLIYFSYDVKMKEKGDIPEGYSVSREKKERFSLILESASTNQTSMYLCASSHLSAGGSYNSPLHFGNGTRLTVT.

V gene TRBV19 combines with J gene TRBJ2-2; maybe TRBD1 (8 bases). Germline CDR1 and CDR2: LNHDA and SQIVND (reference sequence). The CDR3 runs to 14 residues. V was pared by 10 bases and J by 2 bases, with 14 bases between. DNA for the CDR3: TGTGCCACTACAGGGGGACTAAACACCGGGGAGCTGTTTTTT. Translated: CATTGGLNTGELFF.

This sequence joins TRBV6-5 and TRBJ2-1, with D unresolved. The CDR3 is 15 amino acids. V lost 2 bases and J lost 0, with 8 bases in between. Germline V gives CDR1 MNHEY, CDR2 SVGAGI. In DNA, the CDR3 is TGTGCCAGCAGTTACGACCTTAGCTCCTACAATGAGCAGTTCTTC. It translates to CASSYDLSSYNEQFF.

V is TRBV6-5 and J is TRBJ1-5, with D perhaps TRBD1 (6 bases). V was clipped by 8 bases and J by 5 bases, with 19 bases between them. Germline-derived CDR1 and CDR2 are MNHEY and SVGAGI. This CDR3 is built from 15 residues. The CDR3 reads CASSTAGQSHQPQHF. In DNA form, the CDR3 reads TGTGCCAGCTCTACAGCTGGACAGTCTCATCAGCCCCAGCATTTT.

The chain links TRBV14 to TRBJ2-7; 7 nucleotides match TRBD1. Germline V lookup: CDR1 SGHDN, CDR2 FVKESK. The V segment lost 4 bases and the J segment 2 bases; nucleotides outside the gene matches: 5. CDR3 length: 14 residues. This CDR3 is CASSLPGQTYEQYF. CDR3 nucleotides: TGTGCCAGCAGCCTCCCGGGACAGACCTACGAGCAGTACTTC.

V usage is TRBV7-9 and J usage is TRBJ1-1; D perhaps matches TRBD1 (5 bases). Germline lookup yields CDR1 SEHNR and CDR2 FQNEAQ (reference sequence). The CDR3 spans 15 residues. The germline V and J ends were trimmed by 3 bases and 1 base, with 12 bases remaining between them. In DNA, the CDR3 is TGTGCCAGCAGCTTGCGGGGCAATCAGAACACTGAAGCTTTCTTT. Its translation: CASSLRGNQNTEAFF.

This clone was seen only once. The CDR3 region is CASTDRGYQPQHF. In DNA, the CDR3 is TGTGCCAGTACAGACAGGGGATATCAGCCCCAGCATTTT. The chain employs TRBV19 and TRBJ1-5, with TRBD1 identical over 8 bases. The CDR3 covers 13 residues. Germline loops: CDR1 LNHDA, CDR2 SQIVND (reference sequence). After removal of 7 bases from V and 5 bases from J, the junction contained 4 bases not matched to a gene.